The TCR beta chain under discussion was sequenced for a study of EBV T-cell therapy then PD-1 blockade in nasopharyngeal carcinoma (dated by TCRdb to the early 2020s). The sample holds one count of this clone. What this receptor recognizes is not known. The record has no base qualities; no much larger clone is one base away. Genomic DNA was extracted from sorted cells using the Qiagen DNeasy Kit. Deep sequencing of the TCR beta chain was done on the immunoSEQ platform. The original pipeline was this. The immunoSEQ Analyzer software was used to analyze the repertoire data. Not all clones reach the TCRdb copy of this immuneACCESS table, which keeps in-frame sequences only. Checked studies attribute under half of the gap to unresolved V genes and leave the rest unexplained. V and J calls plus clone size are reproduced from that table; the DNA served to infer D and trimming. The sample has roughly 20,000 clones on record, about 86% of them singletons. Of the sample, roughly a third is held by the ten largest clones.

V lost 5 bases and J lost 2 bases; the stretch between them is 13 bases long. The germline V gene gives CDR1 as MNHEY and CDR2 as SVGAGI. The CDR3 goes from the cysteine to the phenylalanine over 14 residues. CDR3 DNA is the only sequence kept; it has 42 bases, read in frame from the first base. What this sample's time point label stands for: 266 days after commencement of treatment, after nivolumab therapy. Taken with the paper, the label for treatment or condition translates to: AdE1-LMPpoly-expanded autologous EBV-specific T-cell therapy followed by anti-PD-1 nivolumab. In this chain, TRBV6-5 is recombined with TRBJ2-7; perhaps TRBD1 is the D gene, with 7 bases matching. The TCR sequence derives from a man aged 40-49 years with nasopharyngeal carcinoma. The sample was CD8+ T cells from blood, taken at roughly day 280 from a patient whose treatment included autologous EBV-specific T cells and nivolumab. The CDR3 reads CASSRTGGTYEQYF. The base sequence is TGTGCCAGCAGTCGGACAGGAGGGACCTACGAGCAGTACTTC.